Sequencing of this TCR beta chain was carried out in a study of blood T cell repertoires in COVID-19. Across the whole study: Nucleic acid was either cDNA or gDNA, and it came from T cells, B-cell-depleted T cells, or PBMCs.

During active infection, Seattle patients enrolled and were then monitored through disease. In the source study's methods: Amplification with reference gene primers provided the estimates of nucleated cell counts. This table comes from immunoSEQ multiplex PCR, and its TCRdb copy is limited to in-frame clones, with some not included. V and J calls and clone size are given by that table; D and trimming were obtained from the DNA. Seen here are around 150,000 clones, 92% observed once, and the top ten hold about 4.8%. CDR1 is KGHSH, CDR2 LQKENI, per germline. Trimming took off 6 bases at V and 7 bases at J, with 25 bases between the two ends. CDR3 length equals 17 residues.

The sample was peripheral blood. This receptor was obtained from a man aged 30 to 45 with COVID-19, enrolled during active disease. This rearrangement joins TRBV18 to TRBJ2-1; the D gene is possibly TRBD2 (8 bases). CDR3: CASSQNRGREGRNEQFF. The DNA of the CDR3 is TGTGCCAGCTCCCAAAACAGGGGCCGGGAGGGCCGGAATGAGCAGTTCTTC.